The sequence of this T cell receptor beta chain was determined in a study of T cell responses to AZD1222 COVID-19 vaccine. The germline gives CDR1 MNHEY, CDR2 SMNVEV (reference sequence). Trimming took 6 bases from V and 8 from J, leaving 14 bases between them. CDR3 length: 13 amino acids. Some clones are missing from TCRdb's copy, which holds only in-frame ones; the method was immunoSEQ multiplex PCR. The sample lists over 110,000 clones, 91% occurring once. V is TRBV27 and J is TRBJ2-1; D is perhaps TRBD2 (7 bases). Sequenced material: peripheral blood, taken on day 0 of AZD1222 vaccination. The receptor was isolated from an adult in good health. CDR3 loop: CASRNRGADEQFF. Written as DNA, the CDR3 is TGTGCCAGCAGGAACCGGGGGGCGGATGAGCAGTTCTTC.